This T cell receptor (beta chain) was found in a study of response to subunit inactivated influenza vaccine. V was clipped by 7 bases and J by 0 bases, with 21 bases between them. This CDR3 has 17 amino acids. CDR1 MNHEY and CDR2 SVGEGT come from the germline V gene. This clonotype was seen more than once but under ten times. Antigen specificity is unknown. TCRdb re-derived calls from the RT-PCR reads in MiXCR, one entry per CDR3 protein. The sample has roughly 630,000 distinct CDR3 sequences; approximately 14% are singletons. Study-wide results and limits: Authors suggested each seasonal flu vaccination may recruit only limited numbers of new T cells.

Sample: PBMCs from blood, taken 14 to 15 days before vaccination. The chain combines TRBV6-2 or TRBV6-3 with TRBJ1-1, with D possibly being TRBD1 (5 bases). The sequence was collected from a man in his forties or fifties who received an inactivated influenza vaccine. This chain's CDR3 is CASKFTRGNPLNTEAFF. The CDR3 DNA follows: TGTGCCAGCAAATTTACCCGGGGCAACCCCCTGAACACTGAAGCTTTCTTT.